Here is one TCR beta chain with its context. Its antigen remains unidentified. The CDR3 is 16 residues long. Germline V lookup: CDR1 MGHRA, CDR2 YSYEKL. The ends lost 3 bases at V and 7 bases at J; junction bases unmatched: 14. The data belong to a study of CD4+ T cells in melanoma. Study findings and constraints: Diverse differentiation states were reported for melanoma neoantigen-specific CD4+ T cells.

The protocol was immunoSEQ multiplex PCR, while the TCRdb copy is restricted to in-frame clones and leaves out a portion. The sample holds about 9,600 clones; about 59% are singletons and the top ten take less than 25%. This TCR came from a human donor with melanoma. The sequenced sample consisted of cells from a culture (not recorded whether cultured in vitro). This chain connects TRBV4-1 to TRBJ2-5; TRBD2 agrees at 7 bases. CDR3 sequence reads: CASSHGFGGIRGTQYF. CDR3 nucleotide sequence: TGCGCCAGCAGCCATGGGTTCGGGGGGATCCGAGGGACCCAGTACTTC.